This TCR beta chain was recorded in a study of CXCR4 blockade with PD-1 therapy in pancreatic cancer. Trimming left V 10 bases short and J 3 bases short, with 13 bases between. Germline-derived CDR1 and CDR2 are LNHDA and SQIVND (reference sequence). The CDR3 runs 12 residues. There are a few counts of this clone. Profiled with immunoSEQ multiplex PCR; TCRdb holds only in-frame clones, not every one. The sample has under 2,500 clones; around 38% are singletons. The clonotype originates from a human donor with pancreatic ductal adenocarcinoma. The J gene is TRBJ2-7, the V gene TRBV19; D might be TRBD2 (5 bases). Sequenced: tumor tissue. The CDR3 DNA follows: TGTGCCACTGGAGGCCAGATCTACGAGCAGTACTTC. Translation: CATGGQIYEQYF.